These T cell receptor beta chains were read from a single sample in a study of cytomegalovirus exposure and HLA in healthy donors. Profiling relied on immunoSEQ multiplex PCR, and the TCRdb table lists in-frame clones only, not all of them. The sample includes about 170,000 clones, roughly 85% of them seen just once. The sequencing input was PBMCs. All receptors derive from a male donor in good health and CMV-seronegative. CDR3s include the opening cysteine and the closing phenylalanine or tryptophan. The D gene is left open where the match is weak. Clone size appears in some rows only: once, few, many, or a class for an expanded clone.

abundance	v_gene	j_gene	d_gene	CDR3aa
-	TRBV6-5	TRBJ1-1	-	CASSYRPVGDTEAFF
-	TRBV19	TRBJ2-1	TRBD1	CASRSPGQGYYEQFF
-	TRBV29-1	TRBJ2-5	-	CSVGSLALKETQYF
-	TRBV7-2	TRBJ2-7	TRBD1	CASSSDRGRTYEQYF
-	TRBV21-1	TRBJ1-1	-	CASSKAGVRTENTEAFF
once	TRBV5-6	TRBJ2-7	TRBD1	CASSLRTGTPYEQYF
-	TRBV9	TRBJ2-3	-	CASSVAGPTHTDTQYF
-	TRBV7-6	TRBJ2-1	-	CASSLALGGEQFF
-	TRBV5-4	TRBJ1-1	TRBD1	CASSLGTGIRNTEAFF
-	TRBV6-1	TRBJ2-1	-	CASSYSGIGFF
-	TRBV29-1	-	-	CSAGGGARETQYF
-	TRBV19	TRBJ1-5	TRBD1	CASRGQSQPQHF
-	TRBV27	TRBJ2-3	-	CASSYRVWADTQYF
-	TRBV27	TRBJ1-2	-	CASSQTWVDSRGYTF
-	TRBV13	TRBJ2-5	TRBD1	CASSLAGRQGETQYF
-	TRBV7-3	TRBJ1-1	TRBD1	CASSSKGQGVPTEAFF
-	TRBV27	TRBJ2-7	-	CASTLRVGYEQYF
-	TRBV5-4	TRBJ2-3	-	CASSLAPGGTDTQYF
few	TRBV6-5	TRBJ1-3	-	CASSYEVSGNTIYF
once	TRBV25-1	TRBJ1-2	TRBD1	CASSDTPGGGTGGYGYTF
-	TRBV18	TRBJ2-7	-	CASSPSVLREQYF
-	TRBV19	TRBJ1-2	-	CASTGNPTYGYTF
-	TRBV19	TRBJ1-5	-	CASSIGSGGNQPQHF
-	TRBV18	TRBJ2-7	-	CASSLRTGNEQYF
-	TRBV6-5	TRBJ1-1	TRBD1	CASSYWQGANTEAFF
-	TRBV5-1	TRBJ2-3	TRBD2	CASSLRGVVETDTQYF
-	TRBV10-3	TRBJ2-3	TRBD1	CAIRAGGNTDTQYF
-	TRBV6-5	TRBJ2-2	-	CASTPRDTGELFF
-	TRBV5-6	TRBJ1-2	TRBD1	CASSFSPRGNGYTF
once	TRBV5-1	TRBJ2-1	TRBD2	CASSLGTSGGAYNEQFF
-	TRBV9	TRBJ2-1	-	CAIGYGGPSSYNEQFF
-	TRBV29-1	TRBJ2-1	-	CSATGGLRVGVLRYNEQFF
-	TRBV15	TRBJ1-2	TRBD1	CATSREGTGAYGYTF
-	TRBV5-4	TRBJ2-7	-	CASSLGSKSYEQYF
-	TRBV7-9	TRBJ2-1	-	CASSSVGGPNEQFF
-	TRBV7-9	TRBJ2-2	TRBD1	CASSARTGFTGELFF
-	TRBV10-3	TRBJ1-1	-	CAISKEKVITEAFF
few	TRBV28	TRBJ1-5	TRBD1	CASSPPGTGIQPQHF
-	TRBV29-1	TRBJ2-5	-	CSVVRDGAKETQYF
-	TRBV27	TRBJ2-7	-	CASSPPGGAWYGQYF
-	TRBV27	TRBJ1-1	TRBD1	CASRSGTGTWAEAFF
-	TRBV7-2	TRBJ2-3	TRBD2	CASSLFGLGGSKADTQYF
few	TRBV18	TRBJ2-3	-	CASSRYVASTDTQYF
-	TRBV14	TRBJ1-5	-	CASSQDWHQPQHF
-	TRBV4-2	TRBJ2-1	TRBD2	CASSQSGLEGYNEQFF
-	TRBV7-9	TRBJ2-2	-	CASSSWRTDTGELFF
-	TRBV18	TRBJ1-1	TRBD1	CASSPVTGGIGNTEAFF
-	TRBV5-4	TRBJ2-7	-	CASSEGYEQYF
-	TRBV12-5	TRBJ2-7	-	CASGPRSYEQYF
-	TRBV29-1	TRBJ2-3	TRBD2	CSFAGGVDTQYF
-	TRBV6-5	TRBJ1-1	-	CASSLRETEAFF
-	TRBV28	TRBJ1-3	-	CASSSPTGSGNTIYF
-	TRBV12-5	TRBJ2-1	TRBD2	CASGGTNAYNEQFF
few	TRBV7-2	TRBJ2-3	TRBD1	CASSYDRGVTTDTQYF
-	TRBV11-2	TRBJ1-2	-	CASSLEARSPGGYTF
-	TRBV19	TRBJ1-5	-	CASSIEGREYSNQPQHF
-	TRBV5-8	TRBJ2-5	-	CASRHSIGGQKTQYF